Included here is one TCR beta chain sequence, with context. Measured with immunoSEQ multiplex PCR; TCRdb has only the in-frame clones, and not every one. Of 250,000 to 300,000 clones in the sample, around nine tenths were seen once. Recovery among Cohort 3 donors was established by two negative PCRs, clearance, or symptom resolution. The data belong to a study of blood T cell repertoires in COVID-19. Study at large: Spain, Italy and the United States supplied samples that represented acute and convalescent COVID-19.

CDR3 size: 15 residues. CDR1 SGHTA and CDR2 FQGNSA come from the germline V gene. With V trimmed by 4 bases and J by 5 bases, 8 bases remained unmatched. The chain employs TRBV7-2 and TRBJ2-5, with 9 bases fitting TRBD1. Specimen: PBMCs or T cells enriched from blood (not recorded which). This clonotype was obtained from a woman aged 25 to 39 who had recovered from COVID-19. The CDR3 DNA reads as TGTGCCAGCAGCTCCGACAGGGGGGTAGGGGAGACCCAGTACTTC. The encoded protein is CASSSDRGVGETQYF.